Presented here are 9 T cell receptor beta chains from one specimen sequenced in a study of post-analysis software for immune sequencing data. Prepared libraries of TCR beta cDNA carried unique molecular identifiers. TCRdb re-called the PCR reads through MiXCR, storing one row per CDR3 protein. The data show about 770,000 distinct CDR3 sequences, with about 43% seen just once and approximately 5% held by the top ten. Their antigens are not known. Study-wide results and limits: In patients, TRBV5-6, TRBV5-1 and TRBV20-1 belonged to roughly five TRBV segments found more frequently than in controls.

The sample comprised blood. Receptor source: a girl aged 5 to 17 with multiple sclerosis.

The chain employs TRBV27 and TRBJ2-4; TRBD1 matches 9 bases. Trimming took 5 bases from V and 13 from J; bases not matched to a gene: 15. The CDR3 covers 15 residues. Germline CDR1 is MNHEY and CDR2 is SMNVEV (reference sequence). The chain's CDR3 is CASSIHPQGAGEQYF. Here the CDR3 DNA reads TGTGCCAGCAGTATCCACCCACAGGGGGCGGGGGAGCAGTACTTC.

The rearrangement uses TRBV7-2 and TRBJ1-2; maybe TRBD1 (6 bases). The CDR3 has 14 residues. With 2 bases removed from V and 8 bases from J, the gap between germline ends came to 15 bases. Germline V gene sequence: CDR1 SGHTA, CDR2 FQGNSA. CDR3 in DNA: TGTGCCAGCAGCTTATGGGCAGGGGTAGTCGGCTACACCTTC. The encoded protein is CASSLWAGVVGYTF.

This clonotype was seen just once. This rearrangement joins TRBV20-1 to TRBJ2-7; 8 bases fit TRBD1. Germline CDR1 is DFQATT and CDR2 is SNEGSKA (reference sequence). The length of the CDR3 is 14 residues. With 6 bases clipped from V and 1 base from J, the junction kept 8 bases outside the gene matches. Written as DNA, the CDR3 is TGCAGTGCCAGCTGGACAGGGCTATCCTACGAGCAGTACTTC. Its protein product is CSASWTGLSYEQYF.

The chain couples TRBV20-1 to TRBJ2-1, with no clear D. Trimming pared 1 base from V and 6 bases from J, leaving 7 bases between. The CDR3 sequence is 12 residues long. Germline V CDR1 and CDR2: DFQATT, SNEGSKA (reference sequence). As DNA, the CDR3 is TGCAGTGCTAGAGGAGTGCTCAATGAGCAGTTCTTC. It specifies CSARGVLNEQFF.

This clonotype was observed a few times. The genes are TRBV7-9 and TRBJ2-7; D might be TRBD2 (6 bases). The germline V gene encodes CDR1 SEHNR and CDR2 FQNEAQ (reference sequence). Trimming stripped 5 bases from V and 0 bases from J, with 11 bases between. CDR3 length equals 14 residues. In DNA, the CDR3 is TGTGCCAGCAGCGCGGGACTCACCTCCTACGAGCAGTACTTC. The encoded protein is CASSAGLTSYEQYF.

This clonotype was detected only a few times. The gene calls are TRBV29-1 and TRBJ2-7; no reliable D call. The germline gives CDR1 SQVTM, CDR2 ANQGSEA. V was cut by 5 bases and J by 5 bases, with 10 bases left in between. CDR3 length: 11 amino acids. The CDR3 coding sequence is TGCAGCGTTAGAAGAGGAGACGAGCAGTACTTC. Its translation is CSVRRGDEQYF.

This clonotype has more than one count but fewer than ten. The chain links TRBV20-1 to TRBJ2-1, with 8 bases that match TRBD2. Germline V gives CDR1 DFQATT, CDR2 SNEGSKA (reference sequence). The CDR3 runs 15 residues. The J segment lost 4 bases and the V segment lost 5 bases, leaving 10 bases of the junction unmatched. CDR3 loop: CSARVPGLVYNEQFF. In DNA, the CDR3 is TGCAGTGCTCGAGTCCCGGGACTAGTGTACAATGAGCAGTTCTTC.

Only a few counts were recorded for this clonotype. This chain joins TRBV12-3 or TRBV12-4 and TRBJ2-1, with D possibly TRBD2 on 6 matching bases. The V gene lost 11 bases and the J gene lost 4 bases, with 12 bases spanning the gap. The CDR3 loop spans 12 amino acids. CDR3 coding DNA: TGTGCCTCCTGGGACTTGTACAATGAGCAGTTCTTC. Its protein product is CASWDLYNEQFF.

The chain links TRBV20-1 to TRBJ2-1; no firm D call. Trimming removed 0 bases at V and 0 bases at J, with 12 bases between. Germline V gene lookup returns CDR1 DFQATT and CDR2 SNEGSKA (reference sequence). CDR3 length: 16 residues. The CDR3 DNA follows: TGCAGTGCTAGAGAGATCGAGCTGTTCTCCTACAATGAGCAGTTCTTC. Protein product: CSAREIELFSYNEQFF.